One and the same sample provided the 17 T cell receptor beta chains below, sequenced in a study of blood T cell repertoires in COVID-19. Assay used: immunoSEQ multiplex PCR; TCRdb lists only in-frame clones, some missing. The sample records 180,000 or so clones, 84% being singletons. Sequencing was performed on peripheral blood. The receptors derive from a man aged 35 to 55 who had recovered from COVID-19.

With respect to this clone: Other DNA sequences in this sample translate to the same CDR3. The genes are TRBV19 and TRBJ1-2, with 7 bases lining up with TRBD1. V gave up 4 bases and J gave up 4 bases; unmatched junction bases: 6. The V gene's germline CDR1 is LNHDA and CDR2 SQIVND (reference sequence). The CDR3 length is 14 residues. CDR3 residues: CASSTTGAVYGYTF. The CDR3 nucleotides are TGTGCCAGTAGTACAACAGGGGCGGTCTATGGCTACACCTTC.

The genes are TRBV4-2 and TRBJ1-6; perhaps TRBD1 as D (6 bases). CDR1 is LGHNA, CDR2 YNFKEQ, per germline. Trimming took 6 bases from V and 0 from J, leaving 12 bases between them. The length of the CDR3 is 16 residues. CDR3 DNA sequence: TGTGCCAGCAGGTCGGACAGAAGCTCCTATAATTCACCCCTCCACTTT. Protein: CASRSDRSSYNSPLHF.

The chain combines TRBV27 with TRBJ1-6; tentatively, D is TRBD1 (6 bases). The germline CDR1 and CDR2 sequences are MNHEY and SMNVEV (reference sequence). The CDR3 loop spans 19 amino acids. Trimming removed 4 bases from V and 0 bases from J, with 19 bases in between. CDR3 in amino acids: CASSSKISQQGSYNSPLHF. The CDR3 nucleotides are TGTGCCAGCAGTTCAAAAATTTCTCAACAGGGCTCCTATAATTCACCCCTCCACTTT.

The chain employs TRBV5-1 and TRBJ1-2, with D hard to call. Trimming took off 6 bases at V and 8 bases at J, with 17 bases between the two ends. The CDR3 length is 13 residues. Per germline, CDR1 SGHRS and CDR2 YFSETQ. CDR3 nucleotide sequence: TGCGCCAGCAAGGAAACAGATAGGGAGGGCTACACCTTC. This encodes CASKETDREGYTF. The whole variable domain, filled in from reference TRBV5-1 and TRBJ1-2, reads KAGVTQTPRYLIKTRGQQVTLSCSPISGHRSVSWYQQTPGQGLQFLFEYFSETQRNKGNFPGRFSGRQFSNSRSEMNVSTLELGDSALYLCASKETDREGYTFGSGTRLTVV.

Many counts were recorded for this clone. J is TRBJ2-7 and V is TRBV6-5; 8 nucleotides agree with TRBD1. The CDR3 contains 13 residues. Germline loops: CDR1 MNHEY, CDR2 SVGAGI. V lost 2 bases and J lost 7; bases outside the gene matches: 4. Written as DNA, the CDR3 is TGTGCCAGCAGTTACCGACAGGGGCCTGAGCAGTACTTC. Amino acids: CASSYRQGPEQYF.

The rearrangement links TRBV5-5 to TRBJ2-7, with 9 nucleotides matching TRBD1. V trimming: 3 bases; J trimming: 4 bases; junction bases outside the gene matches: 5. This CDR3 is 14 amino acids long. Per the germline V gene, CDR1 is SGHKS and CDR2 is YYEKEE (reference sequence). CDR3 amino acids: CASSWGQGGYEQYF. The CDR3 DNA is TGTGCCAGCAGCTGGGGACAGGGTGGGTACGAGCAGTACTTC.

This CDR3 reads CASSLAVPTDQTTF. The CDR3 DNA is TGTGCCAGCAGCTTAGCGGTCCCGACAGACCAAACCACCTTC. This sequence joins TRBV7-9 and TRBJ1-2; TRBD1 is a possible D gene (5 bases). CDR1 SEHNR and CDR2 FQNEAQ come from the germline V gene (reference sequence). V lost 0 bases to trimming and J lost 13 bases, with 18 bases between them. This CDR3 contains 14 residues.

V gene TRBV4-3 combines with J gene TRBJ2-7; TRBD1 might be the D (6 bases). The length of the CDR3 is 14 residues. Trimming took 2 bases from V and 6 from J, leaving 14 bases between them. Germline V gene data show CDR1 as LGHNA and CDR2 as YSLEER. The DNA for the CDR3 is TGCGCCAGCAGCCAATGGCTAGTAGGGGGCGAGCAGTACTTC. As protein: CASSQWLVGGEQYF.

V gene TRBV7-2 combines with J gene TRBJ2-3; no firm D call. Trimming shortened V by 4 bases and J by 0 bases, and 5 bases separated the two germline ends. The CDR3 has 13 amino acids. Germline CDR1 SGHTA, CDR2 FQGNSA. The CDR3 spells CASSSSSTDTQYF. DNA of the CDR3: TGTGCCAGCAGCTCCTCTAGCACAGATACGCAGTATTTT.

The V and J genes are TRBV7-9 and TRBJ2-4; D may be TRBD1 (5 bases). Germline values: CDR1 SEHNR, CDR2 FQNEAQ (reference sequence). This CDR3 is 13 amino acids long. Trimming removed 4 bases at V and 7 bases at J, with 11 bases between. The CDR3 loop is CASSSREMNIQYF. Written as DNA, the CDR3 is TGTGCCAGCAGCTCCAGGGAAATGAACATTCAGTACTTC.

The chain joins TRBV18 to TRBJ2-7; perhaps TRBD1 as D (5 bases). Germline CDR1 is KGHSH and CDR2 is LQKENI. The CDR3 has 13 amino acids. V was trimmed by 2 bases and J by 6 bases, leaving 11 bases between them. The CDR3 DNA reads as TGTGCCAGCTCACCAACTCTAGACAGCGAGCAGTACTTC. Translated: CASSPTLDSEQYF.

The V call is TRBV7-2, the J call TRBJ2-1; D gene unclear. The CDR3 has 14 amino acids. Trimming took 5 bases from V and 5 from J, leaving 13 bases between them. Germline loops: CDR1 SGHTA, CDR2 FQGNSA. CDR3 DNA sequence: TGTGCCAGCAGCCCCCCAGGCTGGCACAATGAGCAGTTCTTC. Residues: CASSPPGWHNEQFF.

This chain uses TRBV6-5 with TRBJ1-4, with a possible D match to TRBD1 (6 bases). CDR3 length: 13 residues. V was clipped by 6 bases and J by 8 bases, with 13 bases between them. Germline V CDR1 and CDR2: MNHEY, SVGAGI. The CDR3 protein is CASRRQEVEKLFF. CDR3 in DNA: TGTGCCAGCAGAAGACAGGAGGTGGAAAAACTGTTTTTT.

This rearrangement joins TRBV6-5 to TRBJ2-7; 8 nucleotides agree with TRBD2. V shed 2 bases and J 1 base; nucleotides not matched to a gene: 7. The CDR3 sequence is 16 residues long. The germline V gene has CDR1 MNHEY and CDR2 SVGAGI. The DNA for the CDR3 is TGTGCCAGCAGTTACACCGCGGGGGGCGTTTCCTACGAGCAGTACTTC. It yields the protein CASSYTAGGVSYEQYF.

The V and J genes are TRBV19 and TRBJ2-1; 12 bases match TRBD2. This CDR3 is built from 17 residues. Trimming cost V 5 bases and J 2 bases; bases outside gene matches: 7. In germline, CDR1 is LNHDA, CDR2 SQIVND (reference sequence). CDR3 loop: CASSGKLAGGPYNEQFF. The CDR3 DNA reads as TGTGCCAGTAGTGGCAAACTAGCGGGAGGCCCCTACAATGAGCAGTTCTTC.

This clone has a single count. This rearrangement joins TRBV27 to TRBJ2-2; TRBD1 matches 11 bases. The CDR3 runs to 15 residues. The germline gives CDR1 MNHEY, CDR2 SMNVEV (reference sequence). Trimming took 5 bases from V and 3 from J; bases not matched to a gene: 2. The CDR3: CASSRDRGYTGELFF. The CDR3, as DNA: TGTGCCAGCAGTAGGGACAGGGGGTACACCGGGGAGCTGTTTTTT.

The chain recombines TRBV25-1 with TRBJ1-5, with D unclear. The germline V gene has CDR1 MGHDK and CDR2 SYGVNS. Trimming cost V 1 base and J 6 bases, with 13 bases left between them. The CDR3 spans 15 residues. The CDR3 sequence is CASSESVGSGQPQHF. CDR3 bases: TGTGCCAGCAGTGAATCTGTAGGGAGCGGTCAGCCCCAGCATTTT. The full variable domain, rest sourced from reference TRBV25-1 and TRBJ1-5, is EADIYQTPRYLVIGTGKKITLECSQTMGHDKMYWYQQDPGMELHLIHYSYGVNSTEKGDLSSESTVSRIRTEHFPLTLESARPSHTSQYLCASSESVGSGQPQHFGDGTRLSIL.